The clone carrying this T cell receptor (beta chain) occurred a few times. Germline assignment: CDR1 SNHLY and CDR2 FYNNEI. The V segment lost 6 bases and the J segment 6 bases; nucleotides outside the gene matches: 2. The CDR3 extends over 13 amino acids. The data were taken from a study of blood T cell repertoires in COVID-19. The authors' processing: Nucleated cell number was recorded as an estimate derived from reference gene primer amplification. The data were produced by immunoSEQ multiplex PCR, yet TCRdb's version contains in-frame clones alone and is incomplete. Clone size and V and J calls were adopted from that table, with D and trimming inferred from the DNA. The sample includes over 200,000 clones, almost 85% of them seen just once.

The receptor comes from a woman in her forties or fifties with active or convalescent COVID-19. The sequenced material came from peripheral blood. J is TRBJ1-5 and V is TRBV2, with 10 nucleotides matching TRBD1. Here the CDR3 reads CASRGQGIQPQHF. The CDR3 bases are TGTGCCAGCAGGGGACAGGGGATTCAGCCCCAGCATTTT.